The 21 T cell receptor beta chains reported below all come from one sample, sequenced in a study of T cell repertoires in cytomegalovirus infection. Using its own MiXCR run on the reads, TCRdb lists one record per CDR3 protein. The sample carries some 230,000 distinct CDR3 sequences, under 25% recorded once. The specimen was CD8+ T cells from PBMCs. The receptor set was obtained from a human donor in good health (CMV status not recorded). Some clones in this sample may be carry-over from other donors' samples.

This chain joins TRBV28 and TRBJ1-2; D call uncertain. CDR3 length: 14 amino acids. V was shortened by 6 bases and J by 4 bases, with 15 bases between the two germline ends. CDR1 and CDR2 from the germline V gene are MDHEN and SYDVKM. CDR3 protein: CASRGSSMIYGYTF. CDR3 coding DNA: TGTGCCAGCAGGGGCAGTAGTATGATCTATGGCTACACCTTC.

V and J are TRBV16 and TRBJ2-1, with no clear D. This CDR3 region has 12 residues. Germline CDR1 KGHSY, CDR2 FQNENV. The V end lost 4 bases, the J end lost 10 bases, and 11 bases lay between the germline ends. CDR3: CASSPLSPEQFF. CDR3 nucleotide sequence: TGTGCCAGCAGCCCTTTGAGTCCCGAGCAGTTCTTC. The full variable domain, completed using reference TRBV16 and TRBJ2-1, is GEEVAQTPKHLVRGEGQKAKLYCAPIKGHSYVFWYQQVLKNEFKFLISFQNENVFDETGMPKERFSAKCLPNSPCSLEIQATKLEDSAVYFCASSPLSPEQFFGPGTRLTVL.

As regards this clonotype: Since a much larger clone is just one base distant, this may be a read error. The V call is TRBV7-9, the J call TRBJ2-7; D not resolved. Trimming took off 2 bases at V and 0 bases at J, with 14 bases between the two ends. CDR1 is SEHNR and CDR2 is FQNEAQ in the germline V gene (reference sequence). The CDR3 length is 16 residues. In DNA, the CDR3 is TGTGCCAGCAGCTTATGGGTGGTGAGGAGCTCCTACGAGCAGTACTTC. This encodes CASSLWVVRSSYEQYF.

This clonotype has only a few counts. The chain couples TRBV28 to TRBJ1-2, with 10 positions matching TRBD1. The ends lost 6 bases at V and 5 bases at J; junction bases unmatched: 9. The length of the CDR3 is 15 residues. The germline gives CDR1 MDHEN, CDR2 SYDVKM. The CDR3 DNA is TGTGCCAGCAGCCTAATCGGGACAGGGGTTTATGGCTACACCTTC. Residues: CASSLIGTGVYGYTF.

This clonotype was observed a few times. This chain uses TRBV12-3 or TRBV12-4 with TRBJ2-1; D is perhaps TRBD1 or TRBD2 (5 bases each). This CDR3 has 15 residues. V was pared by 5 bases and J by 3 bases, with 14 bases between. In DNA, the CDR3 is TGTGCCAGCAGTGACTGGGTGGGGGACTACAATGAGCAGTTCTTC. Protein sequence: CASSDWVGDYNEQFF.

The rearrangement uses TRBV4-2 and TRBJ1-5, with 7 nucleotides matching TRBD1. The CDR3 length is 16 residues. Germline trimming cut 4 bases from V and 0 bases from J; bases unmatched to any gene: 6. Germline CDR1 LGHNA, CDR2 YNFKEQ. CDR3 nucleotide sequence: TGTGCCAGCAGCCCCGAGACAGGGAATAGCAATCAGCCCCAGCATTTT. Translated: CASSPETGNSNQPQHF.

Many counts were recorded for this clonotype. The rearrangement links TRBV7-9 to TRBJ2-7; 8 bases match TRBD1. V lost 4 bases and J lost 6; bases outside the gene matches: 14. Looked up from germline, CDR1 is SEHNR and CDR2 is FQNEAQ (reference sequence). CDR3 size: 16 residues. This CDR3 is CASSSRLQGVISEQYF. The CDR3 DNA follows: TGTGCCAGCAGCTCACGACTACAGGGGGTAATCTCCGAGCAGTACTTC.

This clonotype appeared many times. This chain links TRBV7-2 with TRBJ2-2; tentative D call: TRBD1 (6 bases). CDR3 length equals 16 residues. The ends were cut back, 5 bases at V and 1 base at J, with 14 bases in the middle. The germline gives CDR1 SGHTA, CDR2 FQGNSA. The CDR3 DNA reads as TGTGCCAGCAGCCCCCGAACAGGGTTGAACACCGGGGAGCTGTTTTTT. This gives the protein CASSPRTGLNTGELFF. The complete variable domain, with remaining parts taken from reference TRBV7-2 and TRBJ2-2, reads GAGVSQSPSNKVTEKGKDVELRCDPISGHTALYWYRQSLGQGLEFLIYFQGNSAPDKSGLPSDRFSAERTGGSVSTLTIQRTQQEDSAVYLCASSPRTGLNTGELFFGEGSRLTVL.

This clonotype was detected many times. V is TRBV7-8 and J is TRBJ2-3; 9 nucleotides match TRBD2. The J segment lost 3 bases and the V segment lost 6 bases, leaving 7 bases of the junction unmatched. This CDR3 has 15 amino acids. Germline CDR1 SGHVS, CDR2 FQNEAQ. In nucleotides, the CDR3 is TGTGCCAGCAGACTCATGGCGGGGGGGACAGATACGCAGTATTTT. Encoded protein: CASRLMAGGTDTQYF.

The chain carries TRBV10-3 and TRBJ2-1, with 13 bases matching TRBD2. Losses at the gene ends were 3 bases for V and 8 bases for J; bases not matched to a gene: 4. Per germline, CDR1 ENHRY and CDR2 SYGVKD. This CDR3 is 15 amino acids long. CDR3 loop: CAISEWTSGGHEQFF. The CDR3 DNA reads as TGTGCCATCAGTGAATGGACTAGCGGGGGACATGAGCAGTTCTTC.

The rearrangement links TRBV29-1 to TRBJ2-5, with D unresolved. CDR3 length: 10 amino acids. The V gene's germline CDR1 is SQVTM and CDR2 ANQGSEA. V dropped 8 bases and J dropped 5 bases, with 9 bases sitting between them. CDR3 DNA sequence: TGCAGCTATATCTGGGAGACCCAGTACTTC. The encoded protein is CSYIWETQYF.

In this sample, this clonotype turned up many times. The CDR3: CASSFLAGGNTGELFF. The CDR3 bases are TGTGCCAGCAGCTTCCTAGCGGGGGGAAACACCGGGGAGCTGTTTTTT. This chain connects TRBV7-8 to TRBJ2-2; 11 bases agree with TRBD2. The CDR3 sequence is 16 residues long. Germline assignment: CDR1 SGHVS and CDR2 FQNEAQ. V shed 3 bases and J 2 bases; nucleotides not matched to a gene: 2. Looking up the rest from reference TRBV7-8 and TRBJ2-2 gives the full variable domain: GAGVSQSPRYKVAKRGQDVALRCDPISGHVSLFWYQQALGQGPEFLTYFQNEAQLDKSGLPSDRFFAERPEGSVSTLKIQRTQQEDSAVYLCASSFLAGGNTGELFFGEGSRLTVL.

This clonotype was counted a few times. The chain uses TRBV18 and TRBJ1-2; D is undetermined. Germline CDR1 reads KGHSH; CDR2 reads LQKENI. V was trimmed by 0 bases and J by 4 bases, leaving 9 bases between them. The CDR3 runs to 14 residues. In DNA form, the CDR3 reads TGTGCCAGCTCACCACCTACTGACGTCTATGGCTACACCTTC. It is translated as CASSPPTDVYGYTF.

This rearrangement joins TRBV24-1 to TRBJ2-7; D gene ambiguous. V lost 3 bases and J 5 bases, leaving 10 bases between the germline ends. CDR1 is KGHDR, CDR2 SFDVKD, per germline. CDR3 size: 13 residues. CDR3 residues: CATSDTLGNEQYF. As DNA, the CDR3 is TGTGCCACCAGTGATACCCTCGGCAACGAGCAGTACTTC.

This clonotype was detected only a few times. This rearrangement joins TRBV28 to TRBJ2-7, with D uncertain. The CDR3 length is 17 residues. V lost 2 bases and J 0 bases, leaving 17 bases between the germline ends. Germline V gene lookup returns CDR1 MDHEN and CDR2 SYDVKM. CDR3 region: CASSLVLEDSSSYEQYF. CDR3 in DNA: TGTGCCAGCAGTTTAGTCCTAGAGGATTCGAGCTCCTACGAGCAGTACTTC. The variable domain in full, completed from reference TRBV28 and TRBJ2-7, reads DVKVTQSSRYLVKRTGEKVFLECVQDMDHENMFWYRQDPGLGLRLIYFSYDVKMKEKGDIPEGYSVSREKKERFSLILESASTNQTSMYLCASSLVLEDSSSYEQYFGPGTRLTVT.

The chain is built from TRBV12-3 or TRBV12-4 and TRBJ2-7; tentative D call: TRBD2 (6 bases). The ends were cut back, 6 bases at V and 3 bases at J, with 12 bases in the middle. The CDR3 runs to 13 residues. The CDR3 sequence is CASRLGTDYEQYF. Written as DNA, the CDR3 is TGTGCCAGCAGACTCGGGACTGACTACGAGCAGTACTTC.

This clonotype was recorded at least ten times. V gene TRBV11-2 combines with J gene TRBJ2-1; 7 bases agree with TRBD1. There are 14 residues in the CDR3. CDR1 and CDR2 (germline): SGHAT, FQNNGV. The V gene end was trimmed by 1 base and the J gene end by 6 bases; junction bases not matched to a gene: 3. The CDR3 DNA reads TGTGCCAGCAGCTTAGGACAGGGCGGCAATGAGCAGTTCTTC. This encodes CASSLGQGGNEQFF.

The chain combines TRBV20-1 with TRBJ1-2, with a possible D match to TRBD1 (5 bases). CDR3 length equals 17 residues. CDR1 and CDR2 from the germline V gene are DFQATT and SNEGSKA (reference sequence). The germline V and J ends were trimmed by 5 bases and 2 bases, with 24 bases remaining between them. The CDR3 nucleotides are TGCAGTGCTTCCGCGGCAGGGACTTCTCCCTCCAACTATGGCTACACCTTC. This sequence encodes CSASAAGTSPSNYGYTF.

Many counts were recorded for this clonotype. The J gene is TRBJ1-5, the V gene TRBV4-1; D gene unclear. CDR1 and CDR2 from the germline V gene are MGHRA and YSYEKL. The ends were cut back, 1 base at V and 4 bases at J, with 5 bases in the middle. The CDR3 sequence is 13 residues long. Written as DNA, the CDR3 is TGCGCCAGCAGCCAAGTTTTAAATCAGCCCCAGCATTTT. Translation: CASSQVLNQPQHF.

This chain connects TRBV5-6 to TRBJ2-7; D could derive from TRBD1 or TRBD2 (5 bases each). Germline loops: CDR1 SGHDT, CDR2 YYEEEE. V lost 6 bases and J 0 bases, leaving 13 bases between the germline ends. This CDR3 is built from 14 residues. The CDR3 is CASTPGTNSYEQYF. The CDR3 region has the DNA TGTGCCAGCACCCCCGGGACGAACTCCTACGAGCAGTACTTC.

The chain carries TRBV20-1 and TRBJ2-3; possible D gene TRBD2, 6 bases. V lost 5 bases, J lost 1 base, and 16 bases lay in between. This CDR3 is built from 15 residues. Germline assignment: CDR1 DFQATT and CDR2 SNEGSKA (reference sequence). CDR3 in amino acids: CSAAVLPGGTDTQYF. In DNA form, the CDR3 reads TGCAGTGCTGCGGTTTTGCCGGGGGGCACAGATACGCAGTATTTT.